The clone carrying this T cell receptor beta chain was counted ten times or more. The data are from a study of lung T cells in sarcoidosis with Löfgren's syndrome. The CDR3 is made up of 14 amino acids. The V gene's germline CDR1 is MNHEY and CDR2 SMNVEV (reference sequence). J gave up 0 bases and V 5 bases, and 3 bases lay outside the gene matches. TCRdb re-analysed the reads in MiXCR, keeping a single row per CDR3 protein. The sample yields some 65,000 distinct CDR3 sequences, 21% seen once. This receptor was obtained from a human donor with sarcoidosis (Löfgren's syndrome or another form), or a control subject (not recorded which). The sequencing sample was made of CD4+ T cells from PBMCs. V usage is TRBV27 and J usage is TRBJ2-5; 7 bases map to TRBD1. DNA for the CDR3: TGTGCCAGCAGTAAAGGGACAGACCAAGAGACCCAGTACTTC. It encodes CASSKGTDQETQYF.